These 17 T cell receptor beta chains were all obtained from the same sample, sequenced in a study of early T cells in non-severe SARS-CoV-2 infection. TCRdb reprocessed the 5' RACE reads via MiXCR and lists one record per CDR3 protein. The repertoire holds tens of thousands of distinct CDR3 sequences, around 3.6% seen once, with just over 3% in the top ten. The material sequenced was whole blood. These receptors all come from an adult who was a healthcare worker with PCR-confirmed SARS-CoV-2 infection or an uninfected control (not recorded which).

Many counts were recorded for this clonotype. The CDR3 coding sequence is TGCAGCGTTGAATGGGGATCGGGAAGCTCCTACGAGCAGTACTTC. It is translated as CSVEWGSGSSYEQYF. The V gene is TRBV29-1, the J gene TRBJ2-7; possible D gene TRBD2, 5 bases. Trimming took off 2 bases at V and 0 bases at J, with 14 bases between the two ends. CDR3 length: 15 residues. In germline, CDR1 is SQVTM, CDR2 ANQGSEA.

This clonotype was seen many times. The chain links TRBV11-2 to TRBJ1-1; no clear D. The CDR3 is made up of 17 amino acids. Per germline, CDR1 SGHAT and CDR2 FQNNGV. V dropped 1 base and J dropped 0 bases, with 15 bases sitting between them. The CDR3 protein is CASSLGARGSMNTEAFF. DNA of the CDR3: TGTGCCAGCAGCTTAGGGGCCCGGGGATCGATGAACACTGAAGCTTTCTTT.

At least ten counts were recorded for this clonotype. The rearrangement uses TRBV20-1 and TRBJ2-1; D perhaps matches TRBD2 (7 bases). This CDR3 contains 12 residues. The germline V gene has CDR1 DFQATT and CDR2 SNEGSKA (reference sequence). V was pared by 5 bases and J by 6 bases, with 11 bases between. CDR3 sequence (DNA): TGCAGTGCTCGACGGGGGGCCAATGAGCAGTTCTTC. This sequence encodes CSARRGANEQFF.

This clonotype was detected ten times or more. The chain has TRBV30 and TRBJ2-6; no firm D call. The CDR3 runs 14 residues. Trimming removed 1 base at V and 4 bases at J, with 8 bases between. Germline V gene data show CDR1 as GTSNPN and CDR2 as SVGIG (reference sequence). The chain's CDR3 is CAWSGGLGANVLTF. In DNA, the CDR3 is TGTGCCTGGAGTGGCGGATTGGGGGCCAACGTCCTGACTTTC. The full variable domain, rest sourced from reference TRBV30 and TRBJ2-6, is SQTIHQWPATLVQPVGSPLSLECTVEGTSNPNLYWYRQAAGRGLQLLFYSVGIGQISSEVPQNLSASRPQDRQFILSSKKLLLSDSGFYLCAWSGGLGANVLTFGAGSRLTVL.

Many counts were recorded for this clonotype. The chain employs TRBV7-9 and TRBJ2-7; TRBD2 matches at 8 bases. Per germline, CDR1 SEHNR and CDR2 FQNEAQ (reference sequence). This CDR3 region has 15 residues. Germline trimming cut 5 bases from V and 3 bases from J; bases unmatched to any gene: 9. The CDR3 sequence: CASSPERGTHYEQYF. CDR3 coding DNA: TGTGCCAGCAGCCCCGAGCGGGGGACTCACTACGAGCAGTACTTC.

This clonotype was counted ten times or more. The V call is TRBV27, the J call TRBJ1-6; a weak D match, TRBD1 (5 bases). This CDR3 is built from 16 residues. V gave up 0 bases and J gave up 9 bases, with 15 bases separating them. The germline CDR1 and CDR2 sequences are MNHEY and SMNVEV (reference sequence). The CDR3 DNA follows: TGTGCCAGCAGTTTATCTGGGGCCTCAGTATTTTCACCCCTCCACTTT. This encodes CASSLSGASVFSPLHF.

This clonotype was observed a handful of times. This chain uses TRBV18 with TRBJ1-5; D unclear. The germline V gene encodes CDR1 KGHSH and CDR2 LQKENI. The CDR3 contains 16 residues. With 4 bases removed from V and 1 base from J, the gap between germline ends came to 14 bases. CDR3 in DNA: TGTGCCAGCTCACTTCTAGGCCGGCTGAGCAATCAGCCCCAGCATTTT. Its translation is CASSLLGRLSNQPQHF.

This clonotype was counted at least ten times. The chain uses TRBV18 and TRBJ2-6; weak D call: TRBD1 (6 bases). CDR1 KGHSH and CDR2 LQKENI come from the germline V gene. The CDR3 length is 19 residues. V lost 2 bases and J lost 0, with 17 bases in between. The CDR3 region is CASSPFWSRGSSGANVLTF. CDR3 nucleotides: TGTGCCAGCTCACCATTTTGGAGCAGGGGTAGCTCTGGGGCCAACGTCCTGACTTTC.

This clonotype has ten or more counts. The V call is TRBV4-1, the J call TRBJ2-5; 10 positions match TRBD2. The junction had 7 bases not matched to a gene; V was cut back by 5 bases and J by 7 bases. Germline CDR1 MGHRA, CDR2 YSYEKL. This CDR3 contains 14 residues. The CDR3 DNA is TGCGCCAGCAGCGAAAAGCGGGAGGGGTGGACCCAGTACTTC. Translated, it gives CASSEKREGWTQYF.

This clonotype was counted ten times or more. The chain joins TRBV9 to TRBJ1-2; 8 bases align to TRBD1. The CDR3 loop spans 16 amino acids. Trimming at V came to 9 bases and at J to 1 base, leaving 14 bases not matched to a gene. The germline gives CDR1 SGDLS, CDR2 YYNGEE. The CDR3 DNA sequence: TGTGCCACCAAACCGGGACAGGTGATTCTTAACTATGGCTACACCTTC. This encodes CATKPGQVILNYGYTF.

This clonotype occurred many times. The chain couples TRBV27 to TRBJ2-7, with unresolved D. The CDR3 consists of 13 residues. Per germline, CDR1 MNHEY and CDR2 SMNVEV (reference sequence). V lost 3 bases, J lost 7 bases, and 13 bases lay in between. In nucleotides, the CDR3 is TGTGCCAGCAGTTTGGGCAGTCCCGGGGAGCAGTACTTC. The encoded protein is CASSLGSPGEQYF.

This clonotype came up a few times. This chain joins TRBV9 and TRBJ2-3; 12 positions match TRBD2. Trimming at V came to 0 bases and at J to 2 bases, leaving 4 bases not matched to a gene. Germline lookup yields CDR1 SGDLS and CDR2 YYNGEE. The CDR3 length is 17 residues. The CDR3 loop is CASSVEGTSGFTDTQYF. The DNA of the CDR3 is TGTGCCAGCAGCGTAGAGGGGACTAGCGGGTTCACAGATACGCAGTATTTT.

This clonotype was counted many times. The chain links TRBV19 to TRBJ1-4, with D uncertain. Germline V lookup: CDR1 LNHDA, CDR2 SQIVND (reference sequence). This CDR3 has 15 amino acids. V lost 1 base, J lost 2 bases, and 8 bases lay in between. The CDR3 DNA follows: TGTGCCAGTAGTATAGGAGGATCTACTAATGAAAAACTGTTTTTT. It specifies CASSIGGSTNEKLFF. The full variable domain, in which reference TRBV19 and TRBJ1-4 provide the parts outside the CDR3, is DGGITQSPKYLFRKEGQNVTLSCEQNLNHDAMYWYRQDPGQGLRLIYYSQIVNDFQKGDIAEGYSVSREKKESFPLTVTSAQKNPTAFYLCASSIGGSTNEKLFFGSGTQLSVL.

The chain couples TRBV29-1 to TRBJ2-3; 7 bases map to TRBD1. This CDR3 comprises 15 residues. Trimming took 4 bases from V and 2 from J; bases not matched to a gene: 9. The germline CDR1 and CDR2 sequences are SQVTM and ANQGSEA. This chain's CDR3 is CSVVFGQDVTDTQYF. The CDR3 nucleotides are TGCAGCGTTGTCTTCGGACAGGATGTCACAGATACGCAGTATTTT.

The V gene is TRBV11-2, the J gene TRBJ2-7; unclear D gene. V lost 0 bases and J 12 bases, leaving 15 bases between the germline ends. The CDR3 sequence is 13 residues long. Germline V CDR1 and CDR2: SGHAT, FQNNGV. The DNA for the CDR3 is TGTGCCAGCAGCTTAGATCTCGACGCCCTCGGGTACTTC. This translates into CASSLDLDALGYF. Variable domain in full (rest from reference TRBV11-2 and TRBJ2-7): EAGVAQSPRYKIIEKRQSVAFWCNPISGHATLYWYQQILGQGPKLLIQFQNNGVVDDSQLPKDRFSAERLKGVDSTLKIQPAKLEDSAVYLCASSLDLDALGYFGPGTRLTVT.

As regards this clonotype: This may arise from a read error, as a much more abundant clone is one base away. The chain combines TRBV12-3 or TRBV12-4 with TRBJ1-1; D gene unclear. With 7 bases removed from V and 3 bases from J, the gap between germline ends came to 12 bases. This CDR3 is built from 13 residues. The CDR3: CASNQRRDTEAFF. The CDR3, as DNA: TGTGCCAGCAACCAAAGACGGGACACTGAAGCTTTCTTT.

The chain carries TRBV6-5 and TRBJ2-7, with TRBD1 identical over 10 bases. The CDR3 covers 15 residues. The germline CDR1 and CDR2 sequences are MNHEY and SVGAGI. V lost 2 bases and J lost 2; bases outside the gene matches: 3. The CDR3 reads CASSYGQGGAYEQYF. The CDR3 bases are TGTGCCAGCAGTTACGGACAGGGGGGGGCCTACGAGCAGTACTTC.